The 21 T cell receptor beta chains given below trace back to one sample, sequenced in a study of CD8+CD57+ T cells in acquired aplastic anemia (dated 2018 in TCRdb). The data were produced on an Illumina HiSeq 2000. Genomic DNA was used as template for profiling of TCR beta VDJ combinations and CDR3 sequences. The public reads were reprocessed in TCRdb via fastp at Q25 and MiXCR, keeping in-frame beta chains. Entries are consolidated by CDR3 protein sequence, retaining the most common genes and DNA. A total of about 150,000 distinct CDR3 sequences appear in this sample, more than 45% of them only once. Roughly 3.5% of the sample lies in the top ten. Expansion of CD8+CD57+ cells had been shown by flow cytometry in the patients chosen for sequencing. The source material was sorted CD4+, CD8+, or CD8+CD57+ T cells (not recorded which) from PBMCs. These receptor sequences come from a human donor with aplastic anemia.

Ten or more counts support this clonotype. The chain is built from TRBV20-1 and TRBJ1-6; a weak D match, TRBD1 (6 bases). V lost 4 bases and J 6 bases, leaving 10 bases between the germline ends. This CDR3 is 13 amino acids long. The germline V gene encodes CDR1 DFQATT and CDR2 SNEGSKA (reference sequence). CDR3 loop: CSATTGINSPLHF. The CDR3 DNA sequence: TGCAGTGCTACAACAGGGATTAATTCACCCCTCCACTTT.

This clonotype appeared many times. V usage is TRBV6-5 and J usage is TRBJ2-7; tentatively, D is TRBD2 (5 bases). From germline, CDR1 is MNHEY and CDR2 SVGAGI. This CDR3 has 13 residues. Trimming shortened V by 0 bases and J by 6 bases, and 9 bases separated the two germline ends. This chain's CDR3 is CASSYSRVTEQYV. For the CDR3, the DNA is TGTGCCAGCAGTTACTCGAGGGTAACCGAGCAGTACGTC.

This clonotype was detected many times. The rearrangement joins TRBV5-1 to TRBJ2-3; no definite D call. V dropped 0 bases and J dropped 0 bases, with 8 bases sitting between them. The CDR3 is 15 residues long. Looked up from germline, CDR1 is SGHRS and CDR2 is YFSETQ. The DNA for the CDR3 is TGCGCCAGCAGCTTGGATTCCCCAAGCACAGATACGCAGTATTTT. Translation: CASSLDSPSTDTQYF. The complete variable domain, with remaining parts taken from reference TRBV5-1 and TRBJ2-3, reads KAGVTQTPRYLIKTRGQQVTLSCSPISGHRSVSWYQQTPGQGLQFLFEYFSETQRNKGNFPGRFSGRQFSNSRSEMNVSTLELGDSALYLCASSLDSPSTDTQYFGPGTRLTVL.

This clonotype was seen at least ten times. V is TRBV7-9 and J is TRBJ2-5, with TRBD1 matching 10 bases. The CDR3 has 14 residues. Germline V lookup: CDR1 SEHNR, CDR2 FQNEAQ (reference sequence). Germline trimming cut 2 bases from V and 4 bases from J; bases unmatched to any gene: 1. CDR3 DNA sequence: TGTGCCAGCAGCTTACGGGACAGGGGAGAGACCCAGTACTTC. Translated: CASSLRDRGETQYF.

The table lists this clonotype with a few counts. The J gene is TRBJ2-5, the V gene TRBV6-2 or TRBV6-3, with 14 nucleotides matching TRBD2. Germline V gene data show CDR1 as MNHEY and CDR2 as SVGEGT. CDR3 length: 15 residues. With 4 bases clipped from V and 7 bases from J, the junction kept 5 bases outside the gene matches. CDR3 sequence (DNA): TGTGCCAGCAGTTTGACTAGCGGGGGGGCCGGGACCCAGTACTTC. Translated: CASSLTSGGAGTQYF.

The V call is TRBV7-2, the J call TRBJ1-5, with 7 bases fitting TRBD1. The CDR3 extends over 14 amino acids. V dropped 5 bases and J dropped 7; count of bases not matched to a gene: 8. The germline V gene encodes CDR1 SGHTA and CDR2 FQGNSA. CDR3 DNA: TGTGCCAGCAGCATAAGACAGGGTGACCAGCCCCAGCATTTT. Encoded protein: CASSIRQGDQPQHF.

This sequence joins TRBV7-9 and TRBJ2-7; D perhaps matches TRBD2 (5 bases). This CDR3 contains 12 residues. The germline CDR1 and CDR2 sequences are SEHNR and FQNEAQ (reference sequence). V was pared by 1 base and J by 7 bases, with 8 bases between. The CDR3 DNA is TGTGCCAGCAGCTTAGAAAGCGGTGAGCAGTACGTC. This sequence encodes CASSLESGEQYV.

Remarks on this clonotype: The junction and the germline gene differ at one end; a read error may be behind it. The gene calls are TRBV6-1 and TRBJ1-1; no firm D call. The CDR3 spans 13 residues. Germline-derived CDR1 and CDR2 are MNHNS and SASEGT. The CDR3 nucleotides read TGTGCCAGCAAGAATTCGTTGGGCACTGAAGTTTTCTTT. Its protein product is CASKNSLGTEVFF.

There are a few counts of this clonotype. This sequence joins TRBV29-1 and TRBJ1-2, with D uncertain. There are 11 residues in the CDR3. V lost 4 bases and J 1 base, leaving 4 bases between the germline ends. The V gene's germline CDR1 is SQVTM and CDR2 ANQGSEA. The CDR3 loop reads CSVADNYGYTF. In DNA, the CDR3 is TGCAGCGTTGCAGATAACTATGGCTACACCTTC.

This clonotype was recorded at least ten times. The rearrangement joins TRBV14 to TRBJ1-1; tentatively, D is TRBD1 (6 bases). Germline V lookup: CDR1 SGHDN, CDR2 FVKESK. The CDR3 runs to 14 residues. Trimming removed 1 base at V and 4 bases at J, with 10 bases between. The CDR3 bases are TGTGCCAGCAGCCAAGTACCAGGGGTCACTGAAGCTTTCTTT. Protein: CASSQVPGVTEAFF.

This rearrangement joins TRBV7-9 to TRBJ2-5; 9 positions agree with TRBD2. The germline CDR1 and CDR2 sequences are SEHNR and FQNEAQ (reference sequence). V shed 5 bases, J shed 7 bases, and the junction held 2 bases outside the gene matches. The CDR3 has 12 residues. The CDR3 loop reads CASSRRGGTQYF. As DNA, the CDR3 is TGTGCCAGCAGCCGGCGGGGGGGGACCCAGTACTTC.

This clonotype was seen only a few times. The rearrangement joins TRBV7-2 to TRBJ2-3; weak D call: TRBD1 (6 bases). The V gene's germline CDR1 is SGHTA and CDR2 FQGNSA. The CDR3 length is 14 residues. The germline V and J ends were trimmed by 9 bases and 0 bases, with 13 bases remaining between them. The CDR3 here is CASHQGYSTDTQYF. CDR3 DNA sequence: TGTGCCAGTCATCAGGGGTACAGCACAGATACGCAGTATTTT.

DNA for the CDR3: TGTGCCAGCGCCGGGCAACCACTCTACGAGCAGTACTTC. Protein: CASAGQPLYEQYF. The gene calls are TRBV19 and TRBJ2-7; D is ambiguous. The CDR3 consists of 13 residues. V was pared by 9 bases and J by 3 bases, with 15 bases between. Germline V gene sequence: CDR1 LNHDA, CDR2 SQIVND (reference sequence). Full variable domain (outside the CDR3, taken from reference TRBV19 and TRBJ2-7): DGGITQSPKYLFRKEGQNVTLSCEQNLNHDAMYWYRQDPGQGLRLIYYSQIVNDFQKGDIAEGYSVSREKKESFPLTVTSAQKNPTAFYLCASAGQPLYEQYFGPGTRLTVT.

This clonotype was picked up many times. The rearrangement joins TRBV7-8 to TRBJ1-5; D gene uncertain. The germline V and J ends were trimmed by 2 bases and 7 bases, with 12 bases remaining between them. The CDR3 spans 14 residues. Germline assignment: CDR1 SGHVS and CDR2 FQNEAQ. The CDR3 reads CASSLSGRLQPQHF. The DNA of the CDR3 is TGTGCCAGCAGCTTATCAGGAAGGTTACAGCCCCAGCATTTT.

This clonotype was counted at least ten times. This chain connects TRBV20-1 to TRBJ2-1; D not resolved. V shed 3 bases and J shed 4 bases, with 13 bases lying between them. Germline CDR1 reads DFQATT; CDR2 reads SNEGSKA (reference sequence). This CDR3 spans 14 amino acids. The CDR3 spells CSARTRKKYNEQFF. The CDR3 region has the DNA TGCAGTGCTAGGACTCGAAAAAAATACAATGAGCAGTTCTTC.

J is TRBJ2-1 and V is TRBV24-1; tentative D call: TRBD1 (5 bases). The length of the CDR3 is 14 residues. The ends were cut back, 8 bases at V and 13 bases at J, with 23 bases in the middle. The germline V gene has CDR1 KGHDR and CDR2 SFDVKD. The CDR3 protein is CATTSSHRIREQFF. The CDR3 DNA sequence: TGTGCCACCACCTCGTCGCACAGGATTCGCGAACAGTTCTTC.

The chain has TRBV27 and TRBJ1-6; TRBD1 agrees at 7 bases. The CDR3 has 18 residues. The germline gives CDR1 MNHEY, CDR2 SMNVEV (reference sequence). J was trimmed by 9 bases and V by 4 bases; bases with no gene match: 18. In nucleotides, the CDR3 is TGTGCCAGCAGTTCATCTCATTTGACAGGGAGGATGGGTTCACCCCTCCACTTT. It yields the protein CASSSSHLTGRMGSPLHF.

The chain employs TRBV12-3 or TRBV12-4 and TRBJ1-2, with TRBD1 as a possible D gene (6 bases). The germline V and J ends were trimmed by 5 bases and 0 bases, with 13 bases remaining between them. CDR3 size: 15 residues. The CDR3 reads CASSQIQGTNYGYTF. CDR3 sequence (DNA): TGTGCCAGCAGTCAAATACAGGGAACTAACTATGGCTACACCTTC.

Comment on this clonotype: A read error may explain this, as a much larger clone is one base away. This chain connects TRBV18 to TRBJ2-7; 8 bases match TRBD1. In germline, CDR1 is KGHSH, CDR2 LQKENI. The trim removed 3 bases at V and 1 base at J, leaving 8 bases unmatched. The CDR3 covers 16 residues. CDR3 residues: CASSPQGTGTSYEQYF. In DNA, the CDR3 is TGTGCCAGCTCACCTCAAGGGACAGGCACTTCCTACGAGCAGTACTTC. Drawing the rest from reference TRBV18 and TRBJ2-7, the complete variable domain is NAGVMQNPRHLVRRRGQEARLRCSPMKGHSHVYWYRQLPEEGLKFMVYLQKENIIDESGMPKERFSAEFPKEGPSILRIQQVVRGDSAAYFCASSPQGTGTSYEQYFGPGTRLTVT.

The chain has TRBV7-9 and TRBJ2-7, with 7 bases fitting TRBD2. Germline V CDR1 and CDR2: SEHNR, FQNEAQ (reference sequence). J lost 7 bases, V lost 1 base, and 7 bases had no gene match. This CDR3 has 14 residues. CDR3 coding DNA: TGTGCCAGCAGCTTAGAAACTACTAGCGTGGAGCAGTACTTC. It yields the protein CASSLETTSVEQYF.

This clonotype was recorded many times. This CDR3 reads CASSQSHKTNYGYTF. The CDR3 DNA sequence: TGTGCCAGCAGCCAATCCCACAAAACTAACTATGGCTACACCTTC. The chain combines TRBV16 with TRBJ1-2; D remains unclear. This CDR3 is built from 15 residues. V lost 0 bases and J 0 bases, leaving 8 bases between the germline ends. The V gene's germline CDR1 is KGHSY and CDR2 FQNENV. Using reference TRBV16 and TRBJ1-2 for the parts outside the CDR3, the full variable domain is GEEVAQTPKHLVRGEGQKAKLYCAPIKGHSYVFWYQQVLKNEFKFLISFQNENVFDETGMPKERFSAKCLPNSPCSLEIQATKLEDSAVYFCASSQSHKTNYGYTFGSGTRLTVV.